This T cell receptor (beta chain) was captured by sequencing in a study of blood T cell repertoires in COVID-19. About the study: Collection of acute and convalescent COVID-19 samples took place in the United States, Italy and Spain.

The V end lost 0 bases, the J end lost 1 base, and 7 bases lay between the germline ends. Germline assignment: CDR1 LGHNA and CDR2 YNFKEQ. CDR3 size: 14 residues. Study processing details: The authors estimated nucleated cell counts from reference gene primer amplification. The repertoire was sequenced with immunoSEQ multiplex PCR; TCRdb's copy has only in-frame clones and lacks some. V, J and clone size were drawn from that table, and D and trimming were deduced from the DNA. The sample includes 250,000 to 300,000 clones, about nine tenths of them seen just once. Input material: peripheral blood. The TCR was taken from a woman between 40 and 55 years old who had recovered from COVID-19. This chain connects TRBV4-2 to TRBJ2-7; D perhaps matches TRBD2 (6 bases). The DNA of the CDR3 is TGTGCCAGCAGCCAAGACGGAGGGTCCTACGAGCAGTACTTC. This codes for CASSQDGGSYEQYF.